A single T cell receptor (beta chain) is shown here with its context. The antigen remains undetermined. Germline assignment: CDR1 MGHRA and CDR2 YSYEKL. V lost 0 bases to trimming and J lost 5 bases; unmatched junction nucleotides: 5. The CDR3 totals 16 residues. This sample is drawn from a study of shared clonotypes between healthy human individuals. Study observations and caveats: Rarefaction gave evidence that sorted-subset sequencing remained incomplete despite large depth. Several donors held approximately 4.5% of naive CD4 clonotypes in common.

Clones were sequenced by immunoSEQ multiplex PCR, and TCRdb holds only the in-frame ones, with some missing. The sample shows about 320,000 clones, around nine tenths of them seen only once. The chain employs TRBV4-1 and TRBJ2-5, with TRBD2 identical over 11 bases. This receptor was taken from a man aged 18 to 29 in good health. The sample comprised memory CD8+ T cells sorted from blood. Sample subset: CD45RO+ cells pooled with CCR7-negative TemRA cells. The CDR3 sequence is CASSQETSGGRETQYF. CDR3 DNA sequence: TGCGCCAGCAGCCAAGAAACTAGCGGGGGCCGGGAGACCCAGTACTTC.